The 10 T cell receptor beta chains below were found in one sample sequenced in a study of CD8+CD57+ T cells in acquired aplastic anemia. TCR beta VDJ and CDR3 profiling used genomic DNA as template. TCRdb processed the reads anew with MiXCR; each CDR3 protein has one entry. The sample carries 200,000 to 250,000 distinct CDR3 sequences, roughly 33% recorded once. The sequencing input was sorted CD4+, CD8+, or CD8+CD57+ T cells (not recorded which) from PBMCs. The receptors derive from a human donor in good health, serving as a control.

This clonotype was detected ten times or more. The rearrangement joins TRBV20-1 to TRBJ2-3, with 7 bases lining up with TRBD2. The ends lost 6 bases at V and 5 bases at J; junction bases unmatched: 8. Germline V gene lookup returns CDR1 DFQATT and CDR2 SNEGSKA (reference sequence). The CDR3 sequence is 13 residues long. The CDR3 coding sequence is TGCAGTGCCCCTAGGGGAGGGCTAGATACGCAGTATTTT. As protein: CSAPRGGLDTQYF.

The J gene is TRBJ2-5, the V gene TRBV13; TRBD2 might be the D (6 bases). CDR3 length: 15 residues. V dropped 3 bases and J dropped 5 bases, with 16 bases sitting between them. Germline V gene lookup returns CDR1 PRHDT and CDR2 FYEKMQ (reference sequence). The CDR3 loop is CASSFLTGGEETQYF. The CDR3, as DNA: TGTGCCAGCAGCTTTTTGACTGGCGGGGAGGAGACCCAGTACTTC.

The CDR3 spells CAVGLAGRTDTQYF. DNA for the CDR3: TGTGCAGTGGGACTAGCGGGAAGGACAGATACGCAGTATTTT. This chain connects TRBV27 to TRBJ2-3; 13 positions match TRBD2. This CDR3 is built from 14 residues. CDR1 MNHEY and CDR2 SMNVEV come from the germline V gene (reference sequence).

This CDR3 is CSARNPGQNTGELFF. DNA for the CDR3: TGCAGTGCTAGAAACCCGGGACAGAACACCGGGGAGCTGTTTTTT. The chain recombines TRBV20-1 with TRBJ2-2, with D possibly being TRBD1 (6 bases). Germline loops: CDR1 DFQATT, CDR2 SNEGSKA (reference sequence). Trimming took 2 bases from V and 1 from J, leaving 11 bases between them. The CDR3 spans 15 residues.

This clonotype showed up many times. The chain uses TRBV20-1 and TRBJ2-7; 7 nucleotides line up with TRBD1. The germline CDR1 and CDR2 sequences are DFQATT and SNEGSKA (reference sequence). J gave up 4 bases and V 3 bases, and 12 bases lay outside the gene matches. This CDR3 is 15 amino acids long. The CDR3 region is CSARRPGTELYEQYF. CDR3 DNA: TGCAGTGCTAGGCGTCCCGGGACAGAGCTATACGAGCAGTACTTC.

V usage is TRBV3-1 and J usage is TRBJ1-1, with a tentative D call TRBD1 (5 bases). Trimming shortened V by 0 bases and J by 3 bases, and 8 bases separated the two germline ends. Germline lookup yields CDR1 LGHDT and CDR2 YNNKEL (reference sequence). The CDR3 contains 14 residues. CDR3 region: CASSQDWGDTEAFF. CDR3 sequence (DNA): TGTGCCAGCAGCCAAGATTGGGGGGACACTGAAGCTTTCTTT.

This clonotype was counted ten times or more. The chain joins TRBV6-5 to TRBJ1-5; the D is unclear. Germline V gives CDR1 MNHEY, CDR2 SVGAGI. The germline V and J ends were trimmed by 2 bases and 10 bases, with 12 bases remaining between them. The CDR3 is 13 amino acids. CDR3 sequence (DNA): TGTGCCAGCAGTTACGGCCCCCTTTTTCCCCAGCATTTT. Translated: CASSYGPLFPQHF.

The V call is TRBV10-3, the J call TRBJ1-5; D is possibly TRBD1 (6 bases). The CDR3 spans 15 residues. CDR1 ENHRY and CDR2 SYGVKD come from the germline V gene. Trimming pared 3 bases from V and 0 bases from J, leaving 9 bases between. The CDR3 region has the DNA TGTGCCATCAGTGATGGACAGAGTAGCAATCAGCCCCAGCATTTT. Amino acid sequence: CAISDGQSSNQPQHF.

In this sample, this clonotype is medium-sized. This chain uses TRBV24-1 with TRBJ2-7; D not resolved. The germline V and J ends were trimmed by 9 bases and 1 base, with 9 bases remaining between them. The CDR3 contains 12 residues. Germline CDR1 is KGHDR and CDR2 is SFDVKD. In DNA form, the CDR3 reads TGTGCCACCTGTGGCCGATCCTACGAGCAGTACTTC. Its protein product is CATCGRSYEQYF.

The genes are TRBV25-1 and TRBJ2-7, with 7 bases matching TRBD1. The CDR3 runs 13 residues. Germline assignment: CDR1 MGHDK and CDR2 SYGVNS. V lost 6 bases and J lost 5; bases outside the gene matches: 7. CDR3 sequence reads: CASRQGPWNEQYF. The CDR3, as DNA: TGTGCCAGCAGACAGGGGCCTTGGAACGAGCAGTACTTC.